Listed below are T cell receptor beta chains from one sample, sequenced in a study of shared clonotypes between healthy human individuals. Some clones are missing from TCRdb's copy, which holds only in-frame ones; the method was immunoSEQ multiplex PCR. This sample yields hundreds of thousands of clones, of which 95% to 96% are seen a single time; 0.11% belongs to the top ten. The sample comprised naive CD8+ T cells sorted from blood. These receptors all come from a woman in her 30s in good health. Both conserved end residues are part of each CDR3. D genes are given only for firm matches. Clone size is not always given. Where it is, it says once, few, many or a class for expanded clones.

d_call	v_call	j_call	clone_size	cdr3_nt	cdr3_aa
TRBD1	TRBV19	TRBJ1-1	-	TGTGCCAGTAGTAGGCCCGGGACAGGGGACACTGAAGCTTTCTTT	CASSRPGTGDTEAFF
TRBD2	TRBV28	TRBJ2-1	-	TGTGCCAGCAGTAACGAGACTAGCGGGGCCTACAATGAGCAGTTCTTC	CASSNETSGAYNEQFF
TRBD2	TRBV6-1	TRBJ2-1	-	TGTGCCAGCAAGATTAGCGGGAGCTACAATGAGCAGTTCTTC	CASKISGSYNEQFF
-	TRBV5-5	TRBJ2-7	-	TGTGCCAGCAGCTTGTTTGCAGGGCAGGACGAGCAGTACTTC	CASSLFAGQDEQYF
-	TRBV4-1	TRBJ2-1	-	TGCGCCAGCAGCCAAGTAAGCGGGCGGGCGGGCGAGCAGTTCTTC	CASSQVSGRAGEQFF
TRBD2	TRBV27	TRBJ2-7	-	TGTGCCAGCAGTCCCAGAACTAGCGGGAGCTCCTACGAGCAGTACTTC	CASSPRTSGSSYEQYF
-	TRBV6-4	TRBJ1-5	-	TGTGCCAGCAGTGCAGGGATCAATCAGCCCCAGCATTTT	CASSAGINQPQHF
-	TRBV19	TRBJ1-2	-	TGTGCCAGTAGTATAGATTCGGGAAGAATAACCTATGGCTACACCTTC	CASSIDSGRITYGYTF
TRBD1	TRBV6-1	TRBJ2-7	-	TGTGCCAGCAGTGCCTGGACAGGGGGCTTGGGGGAGCAGTACTTC	CASSAWTGGLGEQYF
-	TRBV6-1	TRBJ1-4	-	TGTGCCAGCAGTGAAGCCAGGGGACTCCCGGGGGAAAAACTGTTTTTT	CASSEARGLPGEKLFF
-	TRBV30	TRBJ1-1	-	TGTGCCTGCCACAGTTGGGCCACTGAAGCTTTCTTT	CACHSWATEAFF
-	TRBV9	TRBJ2-3	-	TGTGCCAGCAGCCTAGACGGTAGCTTCACAGATACGCAGTATTTT	CASSLDGSFTDTQYF
TRBD2	TRBV4-1	TRBJ2-7	once	TGCGCCAGCAGCCAAGGGGTAGGGGCGGGAGGTTCCTACGAGCAGTACTTC	CASSQGVGAGGSYEQYF
-	TRBV5-4	TRBJ1-2	-	TGTGCCAGCAGCTTGGGAAGAAGCAACTATGGCTACACCTTC	CASSLGRSNYGYTF
-	TRBV27	TRBJ1-5	-	TGTGCCAGCAGTTTTGGGGCTCAAAATCAGCCCCAGCATTTT	CASSFGAQNQPQHF
-	TRBV4-1	TRBJ2-7	-	TGCGCCAGCAGCCAAGATTCCCTCTCCGAGCAGTACTTC	CASSQDSLSEQYF
-	TRBV27	TRBJ2-7	-	TGTGCCAGCAGTATCACCGGGACACTAGTAACCTACGAGCAGTACTTC	CASSITGTLVTYEQYF
TRBD2	TRBV11-2	TRBJ2-5	once	TGTGCCAGCAGCTTGGTGGCTAGCGGGAGACAAGAGACCCAGTACTTC	CASSLVASGRQETQYF
-	TRBV11-2	TRBJ1-5	few	TGTGCCAGCCGACTGCAGGGTAATCAGCCCCAGCATTTT	CASRLQGNQPQHF
-	TRBV6-6	TRBJ2-1	-	TGTGCCAGCAGCCTCGGACTGGGCTCCTACAATGAGCAGTTCTTC	CASSLGLGSYNEQFF
-	TRBV15	TRBJ1-1	-	TGTGCCACCAGCAGGTCACGACAGGTCGACACTGAAGCTTTCTTT	CATSRSRQVDTEAFF
-	TRBV28	TRBJ2-3	-	TGTGCCAGCAGTTTATCCGAACCCCTCTGGGATACGCAGTATTTT	CASSLSEPLWDTQYF
-	TRBV28	TRBJ2-3	-	TGTGCCAGCAGTCCCGGACTGAGGAGGAATACGCAGTATTTT	CASSPGLRRNTQYF
-	TRBV7-9	TRBJ1-1	few	TGTGCCAGCAGCTTAGAGGGGGTAAACACTGAAGCTTTCTTT	CASSLEGVNTEAFF
TRBD2	TRBV4-1	TRBJ2-1	-	TGCGCCAGCAGCCGGGGGACTAGCGGGATTACCGAGCAGTTCTTC	CASSRGTSGITEQFF
TRBD2	TRBV28	TRBJ2-7	-	TGTGCCAGCAGTCCCCGGACTAGGTCTCTTTCCTACGAGCAGTACTTC	CASSPRTRSLSYEQYF
-	TRBV2	TRBJ1-1	-	TGTGCCAGCGGCCTTAAGATGAACACTGAAGCTTTCTTT	CASGLKMNTEAFF
TRBD1	TRBV5-6	TRBJ1-2	-	TGTGCCAGCAGCTCGGGGCAGAACAGGGGGAGCGGCTACACCTTC	CASSSGQNRGSGYTF